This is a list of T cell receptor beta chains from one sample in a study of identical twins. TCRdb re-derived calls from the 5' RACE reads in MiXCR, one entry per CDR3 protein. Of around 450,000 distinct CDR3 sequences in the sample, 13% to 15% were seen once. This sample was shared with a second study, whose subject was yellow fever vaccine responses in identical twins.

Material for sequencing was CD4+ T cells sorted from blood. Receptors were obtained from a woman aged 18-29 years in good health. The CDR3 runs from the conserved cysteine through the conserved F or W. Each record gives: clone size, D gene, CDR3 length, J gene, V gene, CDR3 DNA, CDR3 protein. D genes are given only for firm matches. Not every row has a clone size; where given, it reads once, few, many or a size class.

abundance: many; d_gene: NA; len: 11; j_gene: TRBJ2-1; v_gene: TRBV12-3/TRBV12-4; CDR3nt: TGTGCCAGCAGTGAACTTAATGAGCAGTTCTTC; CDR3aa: CASSELNEQFF
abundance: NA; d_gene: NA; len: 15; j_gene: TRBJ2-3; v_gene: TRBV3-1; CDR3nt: TGTGCCAGCAGCCAACGCCCACAAGGCGTAGATACGCAGTATTTT; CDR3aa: CASSQRPQGVDTQYF
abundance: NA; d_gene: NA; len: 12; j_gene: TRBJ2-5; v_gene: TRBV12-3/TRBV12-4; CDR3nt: TGTGCCAGCAGTCTGACCACAGGGACGAAGTACTTC; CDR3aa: CASSLTTGTKYF
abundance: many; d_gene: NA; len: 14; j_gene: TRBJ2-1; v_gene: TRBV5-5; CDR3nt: TGTGCCAGCAGCTACAGCAGCTCCTACAATGAGCAGTTCTTC; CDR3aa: CASSYSSSYNEQFF
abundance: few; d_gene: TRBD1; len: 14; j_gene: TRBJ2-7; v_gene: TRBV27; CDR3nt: TGTGCCAGCAGTGACCGGACAGGCTCCAACGAGCAGTACTTC; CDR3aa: CASSDRTGSNEQYF
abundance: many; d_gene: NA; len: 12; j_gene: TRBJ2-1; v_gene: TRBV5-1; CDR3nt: TGCGCCAGCAGCTTGTTCTACAATGAGCAGTTCTTC; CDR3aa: CASSLFYNEQFF
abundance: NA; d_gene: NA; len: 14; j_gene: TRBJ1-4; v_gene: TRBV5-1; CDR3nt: TGCGCCAGCGCCAGGGCTACAACTAATGAAAAACTGTTTTTT; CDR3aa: CASARATTNEKLFF
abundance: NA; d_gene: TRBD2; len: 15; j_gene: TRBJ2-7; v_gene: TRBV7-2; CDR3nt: TGTGCCAGCAGCTTCGGGACTAGCGGCTTCTACGAGCAGTACTTC; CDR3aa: CASSFGTSGFYEQYF
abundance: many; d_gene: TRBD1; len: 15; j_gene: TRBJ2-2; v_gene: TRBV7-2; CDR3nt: TGTGCCAGCAGCAGAAGGACAGGGAACACCGGGGAGCTGTTTTTT; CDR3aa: CASSRRTGNTGELFF
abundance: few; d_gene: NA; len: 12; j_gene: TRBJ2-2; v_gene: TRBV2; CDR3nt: TGTGCCAGCCGCGAACAGGCAGGGGAGCTGTTTTTT; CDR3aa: CASREQAGELFF
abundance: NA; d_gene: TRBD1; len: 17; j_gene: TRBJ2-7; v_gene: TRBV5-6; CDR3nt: TGTGCCAGCATCGGGGGACAGGGAAATAGGGGCCTCTACGAGCAGTACTTC; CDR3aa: CASIGGQGNRGLYEQYF
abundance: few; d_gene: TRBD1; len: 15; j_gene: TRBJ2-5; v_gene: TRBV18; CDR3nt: TGTGCCAGCTCACCTCTGGACAGGGGGCAACAGACCCAGTACTTC; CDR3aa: CASSPLDRGQQTQYF
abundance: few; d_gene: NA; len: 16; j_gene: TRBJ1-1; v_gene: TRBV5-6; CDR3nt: TGTGCCAGCAGCTTGGTATCTGGGGGTTGGTACACTGAAGCTTTCTTT; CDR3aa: CASSLVSGGWYTEAFF
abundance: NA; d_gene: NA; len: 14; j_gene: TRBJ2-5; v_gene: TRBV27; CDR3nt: TGTGCCAGCAGTTTCCAGGGGCTTAAAGAGACCCAGTACTTC; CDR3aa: CASSFQGLKETQYF
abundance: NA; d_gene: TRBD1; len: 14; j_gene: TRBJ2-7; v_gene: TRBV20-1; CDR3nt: TGCAGTGCTAGGGAACCGGGACAGGGGTTCGAGCAGTACTTC; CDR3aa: CSAREPGQGFEQYF
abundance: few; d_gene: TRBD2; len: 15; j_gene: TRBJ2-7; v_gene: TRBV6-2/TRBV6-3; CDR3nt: TGTGCCAGCAGAACGGTAGCGGGAGCGATTTACGAGCAGTACTTC; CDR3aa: CASRTVAGAIYEQYF
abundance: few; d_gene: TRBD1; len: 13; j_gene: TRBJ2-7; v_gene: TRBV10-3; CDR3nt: TGTGCCATCAGTAAACAGGGGGACTACGAGCAGTACTTC; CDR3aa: CAISKQGDYEQYF
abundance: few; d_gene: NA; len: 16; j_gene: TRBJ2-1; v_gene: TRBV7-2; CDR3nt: TGTGCCAGCAGCTTAGTATCGGGACACCGCTACAATGAGCAGTTCTTC; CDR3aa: CASSLVSGHRYNEQFF
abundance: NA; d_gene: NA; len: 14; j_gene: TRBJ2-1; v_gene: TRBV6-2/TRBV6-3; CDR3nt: TGTGCCAGCACCAACCAAGCGATGGACAATGAGCAGTTCTTC; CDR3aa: CASTNQAMDNEQFF
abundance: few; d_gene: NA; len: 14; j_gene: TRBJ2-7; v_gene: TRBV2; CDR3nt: TGTGCCAGCAGTGCGCAGGGACCCTCCTACGAGCAGTACTTC; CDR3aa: CASSAQGPSYEQYF
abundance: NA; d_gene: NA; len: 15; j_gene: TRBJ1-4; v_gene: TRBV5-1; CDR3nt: TGCGCCAGCAGCTTGGGGACAGTGAAGAATGAAAAACTGTTTTTT; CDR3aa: CASSLGTVKNEKLFF
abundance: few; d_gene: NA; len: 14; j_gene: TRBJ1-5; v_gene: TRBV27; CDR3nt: TGTGCCAGCAGTTTATCGTCCCCTACCCAACCCCAGCATTTT; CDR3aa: CASSLSSPTQPQHF
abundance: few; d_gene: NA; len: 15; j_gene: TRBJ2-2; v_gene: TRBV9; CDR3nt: TGTGCCAGCAGCCAGGGGATGACGAACACCGGGGAGCTGTTTTTT; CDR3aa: CASSQGMTNTGELFF
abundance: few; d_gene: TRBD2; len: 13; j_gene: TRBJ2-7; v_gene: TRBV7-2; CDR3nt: TGTGCCAGCAGCCCTAGCGGGAATGGGGAGCAGTACTTC; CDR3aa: CASSPSGNGEQYF
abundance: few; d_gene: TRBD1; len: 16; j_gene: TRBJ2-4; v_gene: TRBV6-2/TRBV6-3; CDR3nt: TGTGCCAGCAGCTGGGACAGGGAGAAAGCCAAAAACATTCAGTACTTC; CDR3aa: CASSWDREKAKNIQYF
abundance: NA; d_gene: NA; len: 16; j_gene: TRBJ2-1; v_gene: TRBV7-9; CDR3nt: TGTGCCAGCAGCTTAGATTTGCGGCGTAGGGTGGATGAGCAGTTCTTC; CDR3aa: CASSLDLRRRVDEQFF
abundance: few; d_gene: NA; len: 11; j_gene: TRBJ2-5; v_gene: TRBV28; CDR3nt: TGTGCCAGCAGTGGTGCGGAGACCCAGTACTTC; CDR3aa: CASSGAETQYF
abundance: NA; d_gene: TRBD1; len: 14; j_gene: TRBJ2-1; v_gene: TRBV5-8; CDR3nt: TGTGCCAGCACCACCGGGACAGGGTTTTTTGAGCAGTTCTTC; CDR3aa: CASTTGTGFFEQFF
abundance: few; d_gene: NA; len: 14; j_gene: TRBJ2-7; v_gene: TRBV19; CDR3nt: TGTGCCAGTAAAGGGCGGTCTAATCCCGGCGAGCAGTACTTC; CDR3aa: CASKGRSNPGEQYF
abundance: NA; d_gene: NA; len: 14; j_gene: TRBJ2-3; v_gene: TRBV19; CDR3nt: TGTGCCAGTAGTATGGAACAAAGCACAGATACGCAGTATTTT; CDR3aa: CASSMEQSTDTQYF
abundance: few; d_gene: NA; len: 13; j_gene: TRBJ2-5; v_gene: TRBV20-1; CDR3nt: TGCAGTGCCCCCCTGACGGGTCAAGAGACCCAGTACTTC; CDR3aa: CSAPLTGQETQYF
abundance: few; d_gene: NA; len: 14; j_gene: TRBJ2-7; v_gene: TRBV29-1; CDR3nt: TGCAGCGCTGATACAGGACCGAGCTCCTACGAGCAGTACTTC; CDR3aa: CSADTGPSSYEQYF
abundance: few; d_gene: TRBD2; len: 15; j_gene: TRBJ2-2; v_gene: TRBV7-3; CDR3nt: TGTGCCAGCAAAGCGGGGGGGCCGAACACCGGGGAGCTGTTTTTT; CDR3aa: CASKAGGPNTGELFF
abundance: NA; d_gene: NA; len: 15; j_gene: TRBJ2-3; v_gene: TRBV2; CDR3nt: TGTGCCAGCAGCGCGGGGACTTTAAGCACAGATACGCAGTATTTT; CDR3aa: CASSAGTLSTDTQYF
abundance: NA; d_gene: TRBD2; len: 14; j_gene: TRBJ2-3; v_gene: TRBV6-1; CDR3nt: TGTGCCAGCAGCAGACTAGCTATTGGGGATACGCAGTATTTT; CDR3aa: CASSRLAIGDTQYF
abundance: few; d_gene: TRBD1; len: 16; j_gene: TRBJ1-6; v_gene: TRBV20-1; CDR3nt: TGCAGTGCTAGAGCCGGGACAGATTCTTATAATTCACCCCTCCACTTT; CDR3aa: CSARAGTDSYNSPLHF
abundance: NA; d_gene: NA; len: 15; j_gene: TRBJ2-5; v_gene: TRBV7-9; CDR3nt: TGTGCCAGCAGCTTAGCAACAGGGCCCCAAGAGACCCAGTACTTC; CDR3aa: CASSLATGPQETQYF
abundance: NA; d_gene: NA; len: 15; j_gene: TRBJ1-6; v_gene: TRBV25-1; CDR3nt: TGTGCCAGCAGTGAACTGGACAGAGATAATTCACCCCTCCACTTT; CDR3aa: CASSELDRDNSPLHF
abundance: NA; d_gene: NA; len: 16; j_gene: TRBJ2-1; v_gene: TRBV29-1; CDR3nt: TGCAGCGTTTCCGACCCTTGGCGGGGAGTGGGGAATGAGCAGTTCTTC; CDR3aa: CSVSDPWRGVGNEQFF
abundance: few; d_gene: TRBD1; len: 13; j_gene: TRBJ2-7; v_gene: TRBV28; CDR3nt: TGTGCCACCCGGACAGGGGGTTCCCCCGAGCAGTACTTC; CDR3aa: CATRTGGSPEQYF
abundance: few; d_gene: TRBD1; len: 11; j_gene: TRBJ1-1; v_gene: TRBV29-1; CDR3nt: TGCAGCGCATCGGGACAGCGTGAAGCTTTCTTT; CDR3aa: CSASGQREAFF
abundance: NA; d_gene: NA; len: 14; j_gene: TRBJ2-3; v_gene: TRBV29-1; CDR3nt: TGCAGCGTTCTGGACGGGGGCGTGGCAGATACGCAGTATTTT; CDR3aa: CSVLDGGVADTQYF
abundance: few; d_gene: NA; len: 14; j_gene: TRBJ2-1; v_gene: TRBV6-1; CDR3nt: TGTGCCAGCAGCGGAAGATCACCGGGACCTAAGCAGTTCTTC; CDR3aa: CASSGRSPGPKQFF
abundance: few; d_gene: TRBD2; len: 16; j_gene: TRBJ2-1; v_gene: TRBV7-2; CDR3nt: TGTGCCAGCACCATCCAGGCGGCGGGAGTCTACAATGAGCAGTTCTTC; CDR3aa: CASTIQAAGVYNEQFF
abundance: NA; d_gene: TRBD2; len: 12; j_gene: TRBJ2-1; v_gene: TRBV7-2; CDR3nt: TGTGCCAGCAGCCTTGGACTAGCGGGTCCGTTCTTC; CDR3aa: CASSLGLAGPFF
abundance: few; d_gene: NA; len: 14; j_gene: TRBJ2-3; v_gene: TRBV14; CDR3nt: TGTGCCAGCAGCCAAGTACCAGGGCTGAATACGCAGTATTTT; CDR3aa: CASSQVPGLNTQYF
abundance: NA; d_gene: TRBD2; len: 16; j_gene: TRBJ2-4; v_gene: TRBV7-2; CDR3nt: TGTGCCAGCAGCTTAGTGAGCGGGAGGGCCAGGAACATTCAGTACTTC; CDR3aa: CASSLVSGRARNIQYF
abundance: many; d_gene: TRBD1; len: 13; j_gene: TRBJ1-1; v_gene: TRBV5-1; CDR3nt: TGCGCCAGCAGCGGGACAGGGGGTACTGAAGCTTTCTTT; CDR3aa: CASSGTGGTEAFF